The T cell receptor beta chain described here comes from a study of cytomegalovirus exposure and HLA in healthy donors. Study observations and caveats: Sequencing likely caused a cluster of highly shared sequence variants.

Points on this clone: Its antigen is as yet unknown.

Primers for the PCR totalled 60 Vbeta and 13 Jbeta. Libraries were prepared by immunoSEQ multiplex PCR; TCRdb keeps only in-frame clonotypes and omits some of them. The sample comprises 200,000 or so clones, roughly 80% of which are singletons, and around 0.27% rests with the top ten. Germline lookup yields CDR1 SGHRS and CDR2 YFSETQ. The CDR3 contains 15 residues. V was pared by 4 bases and J by 9 bases, with 22 bases between. This clonotype was obtained from a boy aged 5-17 years in good health and CMV-seronegative. The gene calls are TRBV5-1 and TRBJ1-2; possible D gene TRBD1, 6 bases. The sequenced sample was PBMCs. The CDR3: CASSDQPGGPLSYTF. The CDR3 region has the DNA TGCGCCAGCAGCGACCAACCGGGGGGGCCTTTGAGCTACACCTTC.